This TCR beta chain was documented in a study of T cell repertoires in cytomegalovirus infection. TCRdb reanalysed the reads using MiXCR and keeps one entry per CDR3 protein. The profile shows 480,000 or so distinct CDR3 sequences, roughly 12% of them singletons. The length of the CDR3 is 15 residues. CDR1 and CDR2 (germline): SGHNT, YYREEE (reference sequence). Trimming pared 4 bases from V and 0 bases from J, leaving 11 bases between. Ten or more counts support this clonotype. Sequencing was performed on PBMCs. This chain uses TRBV5-4 with TRBJ2-1, with D perhaps being TRBD1 or TRBD2 (5 bases each). The sequence derives from a human donor in good health (CMV status not recorded). Some clones in this sample may be carry-over from other donors' samples. The CDR3: CASSEKRGSYNEQFF. The CDR3 DNA follows: TGTGCCAGCAGCGAGAAGAGGGGCTCCTACAATGAGCAGTTCTTC.